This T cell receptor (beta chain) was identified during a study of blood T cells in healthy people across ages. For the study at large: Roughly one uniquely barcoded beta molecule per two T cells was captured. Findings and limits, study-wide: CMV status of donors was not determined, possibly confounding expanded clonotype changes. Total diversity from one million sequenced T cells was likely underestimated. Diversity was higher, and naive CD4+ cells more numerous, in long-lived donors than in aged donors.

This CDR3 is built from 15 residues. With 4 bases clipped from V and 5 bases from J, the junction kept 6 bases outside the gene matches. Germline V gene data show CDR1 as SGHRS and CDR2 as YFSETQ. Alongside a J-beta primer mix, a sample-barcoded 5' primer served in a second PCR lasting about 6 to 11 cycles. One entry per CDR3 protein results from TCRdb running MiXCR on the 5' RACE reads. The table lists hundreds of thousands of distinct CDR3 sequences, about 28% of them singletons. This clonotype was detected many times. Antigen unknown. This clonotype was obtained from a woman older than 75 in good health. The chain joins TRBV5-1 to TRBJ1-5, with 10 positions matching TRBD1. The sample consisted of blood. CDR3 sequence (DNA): TGCGCCAGCAGCCTGTCGGGACAGGGGTATCAGCCCCAGCATTTT. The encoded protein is CASSLSGQGYQPQHF.